The sequence of this T cell receptor beta chain was determined in a study of blood T cells in healthy people across ages. Study findings and constraints: Diversity figures based on one million T cells were deemed too low. Per million T cells, the diversity of TCR beta decreased roughly linearly as age advanced.

A second PCR, run for 7 to 11 cycles, used a sample-barcoded 5' primer plus a J-beta primer mix. TCRdb independently ran MiXCR on the 5' RACE reads; one entry per CDR3 protein. The sample has about 970,000 distinct CDR3 sequences, about 51% seen once; the top ten hold about 20%. Germline lookup yields CDR1 LGHNA and CDR2 YNFKEQ. The CDR3 extends over 15 amino acids. Points on this clonotype: What it binds is not known.

This chain joins TRBV4-2 and TRBJ2-4, with 7 bases matching TRBD2. The last part of the DNA fits TRBJ2-7 better; the J call may be wrong. This receptor was taken from a woman aged 55-69 years in good health. Sequencing was carried out using blood. The DNA for the CDR3 is TGTGCCAGCAGCCATGGGGGGGAGGGCCCCCACGAGCAGTACTTC. Protein: CASSHGGEGPHEQYF.